This TCR beta chain was profiled in a study of T cells in Graves' hyperthyroidism and ophthalmopathy. General observations from the study: A model using 13 V-J features told ophthalmopathy apart from stable hyperthyroidism. The model anticipated ophthalmopathy a median around six months pre-onset.

Uncontrolled infection, other autoimmune disease, pregnancy and lactation each barred patients from inclusion. The source of the PBMCs was approximately 10 ml of fresh peripheral blood. Amplification yielded TCR beta CDR3 regions, with RNA transcripts as the source. Initially, a first-round RT-PCR of the TCR CDR3 employed the HTBI primer set. TCRdb re-analysed the multiplex PCR reads in MiXCR, keeping a single row per CDR3 protein. The sample lists over 500,000 distinct CDR3 sequences; about 16% were seen once. Notes on this clonotype: Its antigen is not known.

The CDR3 length is 14 residues. The V and J ends lost 5 bases and 3 bases, in that order; junction bases with no gene match: 10. Germline-derived CDR1 and CDR2 are DFQATT and SNEGSKA (reference sequence). The source material was blood. The chain carries TRBV20-1 and TRBJ2-7; 7 positions match TRBD2. This sequence originates from a woman aged 30 to 39 with Graves' ophthalmopathy. The CDR3: CSAEAGEGYYEQYF. CDR3 DNA sequence: TGCAGTGCTGAAGCCGGGGAGGGTTACTACGAGCAGTACTTC.